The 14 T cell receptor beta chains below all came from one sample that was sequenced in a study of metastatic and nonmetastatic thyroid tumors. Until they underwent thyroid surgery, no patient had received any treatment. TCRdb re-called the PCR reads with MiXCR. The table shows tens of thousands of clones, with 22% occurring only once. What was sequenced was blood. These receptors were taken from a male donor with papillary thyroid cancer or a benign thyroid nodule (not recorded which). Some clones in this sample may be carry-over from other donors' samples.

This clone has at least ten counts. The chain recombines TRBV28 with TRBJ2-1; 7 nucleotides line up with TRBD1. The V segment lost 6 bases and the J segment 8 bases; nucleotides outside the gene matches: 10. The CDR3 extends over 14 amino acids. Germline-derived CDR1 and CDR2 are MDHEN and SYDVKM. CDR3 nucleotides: TGTGCCAGCAGCCATTTCCGGGACAGCTATGAGCAGTTCTTC. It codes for CASSHFRDSYEQFF.

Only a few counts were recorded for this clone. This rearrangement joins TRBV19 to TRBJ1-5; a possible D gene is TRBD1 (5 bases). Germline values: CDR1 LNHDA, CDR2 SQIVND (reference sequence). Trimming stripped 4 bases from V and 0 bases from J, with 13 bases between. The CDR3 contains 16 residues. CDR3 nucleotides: TGTGCCAGTAGTAGGGGGACTGTGGCTAGCAATCAGCCCCAGCATTTT. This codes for CASSRGTVASNQPQHF.

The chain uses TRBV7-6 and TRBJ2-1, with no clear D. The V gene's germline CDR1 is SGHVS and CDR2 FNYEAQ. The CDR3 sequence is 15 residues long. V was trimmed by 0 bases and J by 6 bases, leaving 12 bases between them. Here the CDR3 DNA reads TGTGCCAGCAGCTTAGCGCTTGAGGTGGTCAATGAGCAGTTCTTC. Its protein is CASSLALEVVNEQFF.

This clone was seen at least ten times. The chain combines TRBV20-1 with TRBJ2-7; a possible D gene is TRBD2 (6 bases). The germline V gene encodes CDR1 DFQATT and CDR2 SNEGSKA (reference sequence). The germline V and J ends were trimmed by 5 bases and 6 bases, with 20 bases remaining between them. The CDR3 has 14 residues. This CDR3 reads CSARMPGEGREQYF. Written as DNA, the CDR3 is TGCAGTGCTCGTATGCCGGGAGAGGGTCGCGAGCAGTACTTC.

The CDR3 reads CASSGAGSGSRGETQYF. As DNA, the CDR3 is TGTGCCAGCAGCGGAGCCGGTAGCGGGAGTAGGGGAGAGACCCAGTACTTC. The gene calls are TRBV28 and TRBJ2-5; TRBD2 matches 9 bases. The CDR3 loop spans 17 amino acids. Losses at the gene ends were 6 bases for V and 4 bases for J; bases not matched to a gene: 15. Germline V CDR1 and CDR2: MDHEN, SYDVKM.

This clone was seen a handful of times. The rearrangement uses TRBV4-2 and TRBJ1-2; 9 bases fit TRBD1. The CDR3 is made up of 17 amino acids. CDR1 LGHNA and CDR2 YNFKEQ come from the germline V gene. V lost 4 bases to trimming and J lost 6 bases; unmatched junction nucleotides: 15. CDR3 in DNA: TGTGCCAGCAGCCGCGATAATCCCGGGACAGGGCACCATGGCTACACCTTC. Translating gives CASSRDNPGTGHHGYTF.

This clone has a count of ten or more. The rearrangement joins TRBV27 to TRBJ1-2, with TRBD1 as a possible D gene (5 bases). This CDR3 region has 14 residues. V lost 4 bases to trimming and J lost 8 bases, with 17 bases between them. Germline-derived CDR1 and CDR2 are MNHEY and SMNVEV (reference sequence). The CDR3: CASSYLNTRDGYTF. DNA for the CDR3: TGTGCCAGCAGTTATCTAAATACCAGGGACGGCTACACCTTC.

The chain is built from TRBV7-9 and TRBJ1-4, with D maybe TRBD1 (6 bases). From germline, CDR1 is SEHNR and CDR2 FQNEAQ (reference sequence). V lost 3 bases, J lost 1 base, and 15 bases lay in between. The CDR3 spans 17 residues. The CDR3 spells CASSFISGEETNEKLFF. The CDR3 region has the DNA TGTGCCAGCAGCTTTATTTCAGGGGAGGAAACTAATGAAAAACTGTTTTTT.

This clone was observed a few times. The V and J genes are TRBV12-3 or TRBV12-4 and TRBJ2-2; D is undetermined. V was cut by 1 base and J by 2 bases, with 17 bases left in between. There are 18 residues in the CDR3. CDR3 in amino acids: CASSLVAVTYPNTGELFF. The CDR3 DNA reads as TGTGCCAGCAGTTTAGTTGCGGTGACCTACCCCAACACCGGGGAGCTGTTTTTT.

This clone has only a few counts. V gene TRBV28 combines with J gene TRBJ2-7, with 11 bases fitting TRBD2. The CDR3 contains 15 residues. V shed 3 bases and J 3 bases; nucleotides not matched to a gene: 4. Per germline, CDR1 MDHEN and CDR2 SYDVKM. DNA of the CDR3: TGTGCCAGCAGTTTGCCCGGGACTAGCGGCTACGAGCAGTACTTC. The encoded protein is CASSLPGTSGYEQYF.

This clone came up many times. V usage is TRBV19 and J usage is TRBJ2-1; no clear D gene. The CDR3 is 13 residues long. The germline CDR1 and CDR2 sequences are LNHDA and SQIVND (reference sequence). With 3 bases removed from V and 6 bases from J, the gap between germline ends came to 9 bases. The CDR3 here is CASSISRLNEQFF. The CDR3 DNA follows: TGTGCCAGTAGTATCAGCAGACTCAATGAGCAGTTCTTC. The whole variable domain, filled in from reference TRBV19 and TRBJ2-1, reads DGGITQSPKYLFRKEGQNVTLSCEQNLNHDAMYWYRQDPGQGLRLIYYSQIVNDFQKGDIAEGYSVSREKKESFPLTVTSAQKNPTAFYLCASSISRLNEQFFGPGTRLTVL.

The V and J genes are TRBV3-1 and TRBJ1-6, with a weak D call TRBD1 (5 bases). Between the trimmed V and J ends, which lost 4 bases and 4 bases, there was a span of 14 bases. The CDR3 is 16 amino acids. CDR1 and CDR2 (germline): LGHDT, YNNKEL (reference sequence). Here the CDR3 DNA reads TGTGCCAGCAGCCCCCGCGAGGGACCTTATAATTCACCCCTCCACTTT. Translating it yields CASSPREGPYNSPLHF. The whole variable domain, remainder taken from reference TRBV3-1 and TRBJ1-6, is DTAVSQTPKYLVTQMGNDKSIKCEQNLGHDTMYWYKQDSKKFLKIMFSYNNKELIINETVPNRFSPKSPDKAHLNLHINSLELGDSAVYFCASSPREGPYNSPLHFGNGTRLTVT.

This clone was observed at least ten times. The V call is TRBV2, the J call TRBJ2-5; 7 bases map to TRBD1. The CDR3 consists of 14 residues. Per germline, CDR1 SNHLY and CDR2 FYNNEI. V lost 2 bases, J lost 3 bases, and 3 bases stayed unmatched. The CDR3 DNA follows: TGTGCCAGCAGTGAAAAGACAGGGAAAGAGACCCAGTACTTC. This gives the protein CASSEKTGKETQYF.

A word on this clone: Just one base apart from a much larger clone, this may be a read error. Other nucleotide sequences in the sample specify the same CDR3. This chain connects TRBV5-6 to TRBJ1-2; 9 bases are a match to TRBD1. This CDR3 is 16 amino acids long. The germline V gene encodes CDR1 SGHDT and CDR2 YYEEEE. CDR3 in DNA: TGTGCCAGCAGCTCACTGGGGACAGGGAATAACTATGGCTATACCTTC. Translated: CASSSLGTGNNYGYTF.